This T cell receptor (beta chain) is from a study of blood T cells in healthy people across ages. About this clonotype: Its antigen is as yet unknown.

The second PCR ran about 6 to 11 cycles with a sample-barcoded 5' primer and J-beta primers. Each CDR3 protein gets one entry after TCRdb re-called the 5' RACE reads with MiXCR. The sample records fewer than 2 million distinct CDR3 sequences, about 39% being singletons. The sample, approximately 11 milliliters of peripheral blood, was drawn from each donor. Total RNA, at least 5.5 micrograms per sample, was extracted from PBMCs. Study conclusions and caveats: A strong correlation between TCR beta diversity and naive T cell percentage was seen.

The CDR3 sequence is 15 residues long. V was cut by 5 bases and J by 9 bases, with 22 bases left in between. The rearrangement links TRBV12-3 or TRBV12-4 to TRBJ2-5; TRBD1 might be the D (7 bases). The specimen sequenced was blood. The sequence was obtained from a human donor in good health. The CDR3 protein is CASSLQTGTSGAQYF. The CDR3, as DNA: TGTGCCAGCAGTCTCCAGACAGGGACTTCGGGGGCCCAGTACTTC.